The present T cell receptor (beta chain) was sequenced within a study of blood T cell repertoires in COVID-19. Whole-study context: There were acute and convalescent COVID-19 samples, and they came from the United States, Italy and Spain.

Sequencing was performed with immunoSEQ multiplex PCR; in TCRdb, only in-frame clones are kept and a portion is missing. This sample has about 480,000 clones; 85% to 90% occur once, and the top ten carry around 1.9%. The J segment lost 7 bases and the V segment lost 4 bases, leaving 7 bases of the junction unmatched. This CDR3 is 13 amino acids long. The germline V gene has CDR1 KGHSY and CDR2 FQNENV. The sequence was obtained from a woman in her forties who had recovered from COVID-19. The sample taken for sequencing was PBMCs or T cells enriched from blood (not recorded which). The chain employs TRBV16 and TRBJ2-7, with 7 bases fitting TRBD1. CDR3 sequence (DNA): TGTGCCAGCAGCCCTACAGGGGTCGGAGAGCAGTACTTC. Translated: CASSPTGVGEQYF.